What follows are 29 T cell receptor beta chains derived from one specimen sequenced in a study of CD8 T cells in ankylosing spondylitis (dated by TCRdb to the late 2010s). What the work shows at the level of the full study, not this receptor alone: A TCR beta motif of seven or eight highly homologous amino acid variants appeared characteristic of blood from ankylosing spondylitis patients.

Library prep was done by 5' RACE. Sequencing used an Illumina HiSeq 2500. TCRdb trimmed the raw reads at Q25, called clones with MiXCR and kept productive beta chains. Each CDR3 protein appears once, grouped with its most common genes and DNA. This sample lists approximately 400,000 distinct CDR3 sequences; roughly 15% were detected once. The ten largest account for about 0.94% of the sample. Antigens for these TCRs are unknown. Sequenced sample: blood, either unsorted or a sorted T cell fraction (not recorded which). The receptors here all came from a male donor with ankylosing spondylitis.

Only a few counts were recorded for this clonotype. The V gene is TRBV4-1, the J gene TRBJ2-3, with 9 positions matching TRBD2. Germline trimming cut 1 base from V and 1 base from J; bases unmatched to any gene: 6. Germline V gives CDR1 MGHRA, CDR2 YSYEKL. The CDR3 contains 17 residues. The CDR3 nucleotides read TGCGCCAGCAGCCAAGGGCGGCGGGAGGGAGGCACAGATACGCAGTATTTT. Translated: CASSQGRREGGTDTQYF.

The chain links TRBV30 to TRBJ1-1; D is perhaps TRBD1 (5 bases). Trimming took 3 bases from V and 1 from J, leaving 9 bases between them. CDR1 is GTSNPN, CDR2 SVGIG, per germline (reference sequence). The CDR3 has 13 amino acids. The chain's CDR3 is CAWSRDRNTEAFF. The CDR3 DNA reads as TGTGCCTGGAGCAGAGACAGGAACACTGAAGCTTTCTTT.

This chain uses TRBV29-1 with TRBJ2-3; D is perhaps TRBD1 (8 bases). From germline, CDR1 is SQVTM and CDR2 ANQGSEA. The CDR3 loop spans 16 amino acids. The V and J ends lost 4 bases and 1 base respectively, with 18 bases between them. The CDR3 bases are TGCAGCGTTGGGGACAGGCTGCTAGCGGGCACAGATACGCAGTATTTT. This translates into CSVGDRLLAGTDTQYF.

This clonotype was seen ten or more times. This chain joins TRBV12-3 or TRBV12-4 and TRBJ2-4; no clear D. With 3 bases removed from V and 8 bases from J, the gap between germline ends came to 8 bases. This CDR3 region has 12 residues. CDR3 in amino acids: CASSFVGDIQYF. The DNA for the CDR3 is TGTGCCAGCAGTTTTGTCGGAGACATTCAGTACTTC.

Many counts were recorded for this clonotype. The rearrangement links TRBV7-9 to TRBJ2-1, with TRBD2 matching over 16 bases. This CDR3 comprises 17 residues. The ends lost 0 bases at V and 9 bases at J; junction bases unmatched: 5. Germline CDR1 SEHNR, CDR2 FQNEAQ (reference sequence). In nucleotides, the CDR3 is TGTGCCAGCAGCTTAGCAGGGACTAGCGGGAGGGCACTTGAGCAGTTCTTC. This encodes CASSLAGTSGRALEQFF. Together with reference TRBV7-9 and TRBJ2-1, the CDR3 gives the full variable domain: DTGVSQNPRHKITKRGQNVTFRCDPISEHNRLYWYRQTLGQGPEFLTYFQNEAQLEKSRLLSDRFSAERPKGSFSTLEIQRTEQGDSAMYLCASSLAGTSGRALEQFFGPGTRLTVL.

This clonotype turned up a few times. The chain joins TRBV2 to TRBJ2-1; D might be TRBD1 (5 bases). Germline V gene data show CDR1 as SNHLY and CDR2 as FYNNEI. The CDR3 runs 13 residues. Trimming stripped 6 bases from V and 7 bases from J, with 13 bases between. This CDR3 reads CASSPGRFNEQFF. The CDR3 DNA follows: TGTGCCAGCAGCCCAGGGCGGTTTAATGAGCAGTTCTTC.

This clonotype appeared many times. This rearrangement joins TRBV5-1 to TRBJ2-7, with D perhaps matching TRBD1 (6 bases). Germline CDR1 SGHRS, CDR2 YFSETQ. The CDR3 consists of 14 residues. The V end lost 3 bases, the J end lost 3 bases, and 13 bases lay between the germline ends. For the CDR3, the DNA is TGCGCCAGCAGCTCGGGCCCGGGACACTACGAGCAGTACTTC. Translated, it gives CASSSGPGHYEQYF.

There are a few counts of this clonotype. The rearrangement uses TRBV5-1 and TRBJ1-2; TRBD1 is a possible D gene (5 bases). V dropped 5 bases and J dropped 1 base, with 12 bases sitting between them. Germline-derived CDR1 and CDR2 are SGHRS and YFSETQ. The CDR3 runs to 14 residues. As DNA, the CDR3 is TGCGCCAGCAGGGAACGGGGGAATAACTATGGCTACACCTTC. This encodes CASRERGNNYGYTF. The full variable domain, in which reference TRBV5-1 and TRBJ1-2 provide the parts outside the CDR3, is KAGVTQTPRYLIKTRGQQVTLSCSPISGHRSVSWYQQTPGQGLQFLFEYFSETQRNKGNFPGRFSGRQFSNSRSEMNVSTLELGDSALYLCASRERGNNYGYTFGSGTRLTVV.

The rearrangement uses TRBV10-1 and TRBJ2-2; weak D call: TRBD2 (5 bases). The germline CDR1 and CDR2 sequences are WNHNN and SYGVQD (reference sequence). V lost 2 bases and J 0 bases, leaving 10 bases between the germline ends. CDR3 length equals 16 residues. The CDR3 nucleotides are TGCGCCAGCAGTGAGAGGCGGGCCCCGAACACCGGGGAGCTGTTTTTT. It codes for CASSERRAPNTGELFF.

This clonotype occurred a few times. This rearrangement joins TRBV5-1 to TRBJ2-7; TRBD2 agrees at 11 bases. This CDR3 is 16 amino acids long. After removal of 4 bases from V and 0 bases from J, the junction contained 6 bases not matched to a gene. Germline V gene lookup returns CDR1 SGHRS and CDR2 YFSETQ. The CDR3 region is CASSLSGLAASYEQYF. CDR3 coding DNA: TGCGCCAGCAGCCTTTCGGGACTAGCGGCCTCCTACGAGCAGTACTTC.

The DNA for the CDR3 is TGTGCCAGCAGCTTAGTTGAGGGGACAGCCTATGGCTACACCTTC. This codes for CASSLVEGTAYGYTF. The chain carries TRBV7-8 and TRBJ1-2; 7 bases are shared with TRBD1. This CDR3 spans 15 amino acids. With V trimmed by 1 base and J by 4 bases, 6 bases remained unmatched. Per the germline V gene, CDR1 is SGHVS and CDR2 is FQNEAQ.

This chain joins TRBV7-9 and TRBJ1-1; D is possibly TRBD1 (5 bases). Germline V CDR1 and CDR2: SEHNR, FQNEAQ (reference sequence). V dropped 1 base and J dropped 4 bases, with 10 bases sitting between them. This CDR3 has 14 amino acids. Written as DNA, the CDR3 is TGTGCCAGCAGCTTAGAATTGGGGGGCACTGAAGCTTTCTTT. This translates into CASSLELGGTEAFF.

V is TRBV27 and J is TRBJ1-3, with a weak D call TRBD1 (6 bases). Per germline, CDR1 MNHEY and CDR2 SMNVEV (reference sequence). Trimming removed 5 bases at V and 0 bases at J, with 11 bases between. The CDR3 has 15 amino acids. The CDR3 coding sequence is TGTGCCAGCAGTCCCGGGACACACTCTGGAAACACCATATATTTT. Protein product: CASSPGTHSGNTIYF.

The rearrangement joins TRBV5-6 to TRBJ1-3, with no clear D. V gave up 7 bases and J gave up 0 bases, with 8 bases separating them. CDR1 SGHDT and CDR2 YYEEEE come from the germline V gene. The length of the CDR3 is 13 residues. The DNA of the CDR3 is TGTGCCAGCGGGGAACTCTCTGGAAACACCATATATTTT. It encodes CASGELSGNTIYF.

CDR3 bases: TGCAGCGGTCAGGGGGGTTCCTACAATGAGCAGTTCTTC. Residues: CSGQGGSYNEQFF. The chain combines TRBV29-1 with TRBJ2-1; TRBD1 might be the D (7 bases). V dropped 7 bases and J dropped 1 base, with 11 bases sitting between them. The CDR3 covers 13 residues. Germline V CDR1 and CDR2: SQVTM, ANQGSEA.

This clonotype was observed a few times. The chain has TRBV7-2 and TRBJ1-3; TRBD1 might be the D (5 bases). The CDR3 is 16 residues long. Germline V gene data show CDR1 as SGHTA and CDR2 as FQGNSA. Trimming took 1 base from V and 4 from J, leaving 14 bases between them. In DNA form, the CDR3 reads TGTGCCAGCAGCTTAGGGTGGCAGGGTAGCGGAAACACCATATATTTT. Amino acid sequence: CASSLGWQGSGNTIYF.

This clonotype was seen a few times. The chain is built from TRBV7-9 and TRBJ2-3; D call uncertain. With 7 bases removed from V and 4 bases from J, the gap between germline ends came to 9 bases. Germline CDR1 SEHNR, CDR2 FQNEAQ (reference sequence). The CDR3 is 12 amino acids. CDR3 nucleotide sequence: TGTGCCAGCACCCCAGATGCAGATACGCAGTATTTT. Protein: CASTPDADTQYF.

This clonotype came up a few times. The rearrangement joins TRBV20-1 to TRBJ2-7; 8 bases map to TRBD1. V lost 0 bases, J lost 6 bases, and 10 bases stayed unmatched. CDR1 DFQATT and CDR2 SNEGSKA come from the germline V gene (reference sequence). This CDR3 contains 15 residues. Here the CDR3 reads CSAREIQGVLREQYF. The CDR3 DNA reads TGCAGTGCTAGAGAAATACAGGGGGTCCTTCGCGAGCAGTACTTC.

This clonotype showed up just a few times. The CDR3: CASSPPLAGGPETGELFF. Written as DNA, the CDR3 is TGCGCCAGCAGCCCCCCCCTAGCGGGGGGCCCCGAAACCGGGGAGCTGTTTTTT. The rearrangement joins TRBV5-1 to TRBJ2-2, with 11 nucleotides matching TRBD2. The CDR3 contains 18 residues. Germline V gene data show CDR1 as SGHRS and CDR2 as YFSETQ. V shed 4 bases and J 5 bases; nucleotides not matched to a gene: 13.

The chain uses TRBV5-1 and TRBJ2-5; D is possibly TRBD1 (6 bases). Trimming took off 2 bases at V and 2 bases at J, with 13 bases between the two ends. Germline V gene sequence: CDR1 SGHRS, CDR2 YFSETQ. The CDR3 is 15 residues long. CDR3 DNA: TGCGCCAGCAGCTTTAAGGGGGTGCTACAAGAGACCCAGTACTTC. This codes for CASSFKGVLQETQYF.

The chain carries TRBV4-2 and TRBJ2-7; D is perhaps TRBD1 (6 bases). Per the germline V gene, CDR1 is LGHNA and CDR2 is YNFKEQ. The V end lost 0 bases, the J end lost 7 bases, and 10 bases lay between the germline ends. The CDR3 is made up of 13 amino acids. CDR3 region: CASSQDRGREQYF. For the CDR3, the DNA is TGTGCCAGCAGCCAAGACAGGGGTAGAGAGCAGTACTTC.

The sample holds a few counts of this clonotype. The chain is built from TRBV7-2 and TRBJ2-1; unclear D gene. CDR3 length: 13 residues. Germline V gives CDR1 SGHTA, CDR2 FQGNSA. Trimming left V 10 bases short and J 6 bases short, with 16 bases between. DNA for the CDR3: TGTGCCATAGCCAGGATCCCCCCCAATGAGCAGTTCTTC. Its translation is CAIARIPPNEQFF. Variable domain in full (rest from reference TRBV7-2 and TRBJ2-1): GAGVSQSPSNKVTEKGKDVELRCDPISGHTALYWYRQSLGQGLEFLIYFQGNSAPDKSGLPSDRFSAERTGGSVSTLTIQRTQQEDSAVYLCAIARIPPNEQFFGPGTRLTVL.

In its sample, this clonotype was seen a few times. The chain is built from TRBV20-1 and TRBJ2-7; 9 positions agree with TRBD2. The CDR3 has 13 residues. V dropped 6 bases and J dropped 7; count of bases not matched to a gene: 10. The germline V gene encodes CDR1 DFQATT and CDR2 SNEGSKA (reference sequence). The chain's CDR3 is CSARAGGRVEQYF. The CDR3 DNA reads TGCAGTGCCCGAGCGGGGGGCCGAGTAGAGCAGTACTTC.

This clonotype was found many times. This sequence joins TRBV12-3 or TRBV12-4 and TRBJ2-3; the match to TRBD2 covers 12 bases. J gave up 7 bases and V 6 bases, and 8 bases lay outside the gene matches. The CDR3 length is 15 residues. In DNA, the CDR3 is TGTGCCAGCAGCCTTATGACTAGCGGGAGTAATACGCAGTATTTT. Translated: CASSLMTSGSNTQYF.

This clonotype appeared a few times. V gene TRBV11-3 combines with J gene TRBJ2-1, with 8 bases aligning to TRBD1. CDR1 and CDR2 (germline): SGHNT, YENEEA. The CDR3 spans 15 residues. V was pared by 0 bases and J by 8 bases, with 6 bases of the junction left unmatched. CDR3 protein: CASSLEGQDLDEQFF. The CDR3 coding sequence is TGTGCCAGCAGCTTAGAGGGACAGGATCTCGATGAGCAGTTCTTC.

This clonotype came up a few times. The chain links TRBV5-1 to TRBJ1-1; a weak D match, TRBD1 (6 bases). The CDR3 length is 14 residues. V was cut by 4 bases and J by 1 base, with 11 bases left in between. The germline V gene encodes CDR1 SGHRS and CDR2 YFSETQ. CDR3 residues: CASSPWTANTEAFF. CDR3 bases: TGCGCCAGCAGCCCTTGGACAGCGAACACTGAAGCTTTCTTT. Together with reference TRBV5-1 and TRBJ1-1, the CDR3 gives the full variable domain: KAGVTQTPRYLIKTRGQQVTLSCSPISGHRSVSWYQQTPGQGLQFLFEYFSETQRNKGNFPGRFSGRQFSNSRSEMNVSTLELGDSALYLCASSPWTANTEAFFGQGTRLTVV.

The chain employs TRBV2 and TRBJ1-6; weak D call: TRBD1 (5 bases). This CDR3 contains 13 residues. V lost 6 bases and J 10 bases, leaving 13 bases between the germline ends. Germline V gene data show CDR1 as SNHLY and CDR2 as FYNNEI. The CDR3 DNA is TGTGCCAGCAGGGGACTTTTAGGGTCACCCCTCCACTTT. This codes for CASRGLLGSPLHF.

This clonotype has a handful of counts. The gene calls are TRBV20-1 and TRBJ2-5; D perhaps matches TRBD2 (6 bases). Germline V gene data show CDR1 as DFQATT and CDR2 as SNEGSKA (reference sequence). This CDR3 has 12 residues. The germline V and J ends were trimmed by 6 bases and 3 bases, with 11 bases remaining between them. The CDR3 reads CSAGTAKETQYF. The CDR3 DNA follows: TGCAGTGCCGGGACTGCCAAAGAGACCCAGTACTTC.

The J gene is TRBJ2-1, the V gene TRBV30; D gene uncertain. Trimming shortened V by 4 bases and J by 3 bases, and 13 bases separated the two germline ends. The CDR3 contains 14 residues. The germline V gene encodes CDR1 GTSNPN and CDR2 SVGIG (reference sequence). The CDR3, as DNA: TGTGCCTGGACGCAACGGGCCTTCTACAATGAGCAGTTCTTC. This translates into CAWTQRAFYNEQFF.